These T cell receptor beta chains were read from a single sample in a study of cytomegalovirus exposure and HLA in healthy donors. Using immunoSEQ multiplex PCR, the repertoire was profiled, and TCRdb retains in-frame clones only, with some absent. This table has 190,000 or so clones, approximately 84% appearing once. The sample was PBMCs. These receptors came from a woman under 30 in good health and CMV-seropositive. The conserved cysteine and the conserved F or W are not part of the CDR3 here. Fields, in order: V gene, CDR3 protein.

TRBV12-5 | ASGDQGAVGELF
TRBV11-2 | ASSLQFNSPLH
TRBV5-5 | ASSLSGGFGNTIY
TRBV2 | ASSVDRINTEAF
TRBV7-2 | ASRNPGQGSYT
TRBV2 | ASSANNSPLH
TRBV7-8 | ASSLGTGKGGYT
TRBV4-3 | ASSQGGPDTQY
TRBV5-6 | ASSYAGSTDTQY
TRBV4-1 | ASSQVLGGPADTQY
TRBV5-6 | ASSYGQGAEQPQH
TRBV5-6 | ASSPPSRAGELF
TRBV29-1 | SVRGVDTEAF
TRBV4-1 | ASRPRMQGKFDGYT
TRBV18 | ASSPLEGRGTGNYNEQF
TRBV19 | ASSMYQGGTYEQY
TRBV7-2 | ASSFTYFNEQF
TRBV29-1 | SVTVLDTEAF
TRBV6-5 | ASSQGSKKLF
TRBV5-4 | ASSLGTSGRIEQF
TRBV9 | ASRQGLDANYGYT
TRBV4-2 | ASGGEMTDTQY
TRBV5-4 | AYRRFYGYT
TRBV9 | ASSVAGTDYGYT
TRBV29-1 | SAGTGSPYEQY
TRBV11-2 | ASSLGHRTAEAF
TRBV13 | ASSLAIAKNIQY
TRBV5-6 | ASSLFPTGLNTEAF
TRBV5-1 | ASSYSGVPNGYT
TRBV27 | ASSLTSSGHHYEQY
TRBV5-4 | ASSYLRTSGENEQF
TRBV7-9 | ASTYTGELF
TRBV19 | ASSIGGQGRITEAF